The 17 T cell receptor beta chains given below trace back to one sample, sequenced in a study of shared clonotypes between healthy human individuals. Measured with immunoSEQ multiplex PCR; TCRdb has only the in-frame clones, and not every one. The data show about 710,000 clones, less than 80% seen once. The sequenced sample was memory CD4+ T cells sorted from blood. The subset is: CD45RA-negative fraction. All receptors derive from a woman under 40 in good health.

The chain employs TRBV6-6 and TRBJ2-7; 7 bases are shared with TRBD1. The CDR3 totals 16 residues. V was clipped by 0 bases and J by 7 bases; unmatched bases: 12. CDR1 is MNHNY, CDR2 SVGAGI, per germline (reference sequence). CDR3 residues: CASSYSRGQYQGEQYF. DNA of the CDR3: TGTGCCAGCAGTTACTCTAGGGGGCAGTACCAGGGGGAGCAGTACTTC.

The sample holds one count of this clone. CDR3 amino acids: CAWSVHPGAVVQPQHF. CDR3 nucleotides: TGTGCCTGGAGTGTACACCCCGGGGCGGTAGTTCAGCCCCAGCATTTT. The J gene is TRBJ1-5, the V gene TRBV30; the D gene is possibly TRBD1 (5 bases). V was pared by 0 bases and J by 6 bases, with 18 bases between. Germline CDR1 and CDR2: GTSNPN and SVGIG (reference sequence). This CDR3 has 16 amino acids.

The V call is TRBV19, the J call TRBJ2-7; 7 bases are shared with TRBD2. Germline trimming cut 0 bases from V and 3 bases from J; bases unmatched to any gene: 11. Germline V lookup: CDR1 LNHDA, CDR2 SQIVND (reference sequence). There are 17 residues in the CDR3. CDR3 loop: CASSIEVSGGLNYEQYF. The CDR3 coding sequence is TGTGCCAGTAGTATAGAAGTTTCGGGGGGACTAAACTACGAGCAGTACTTC.

This clone came up a few times. The chain joins TRBV25-1 to TRBJ2-5, with 12 nucleotides matching TRBD2. CDR1 and CDR2 from the germline V gene are MGHDK and SYGVNS. With V trimmed by 4 bases and J by 3 bases, 6 bases remained unmatched. The CDR3 covers 16 residues. Here the CDR3 reads CASSASGRVGEETQYF. In DNA, the CDR3 is TGTGCCAGCAGTGCTAGCGGGAGGGTGGGTGAAGAGACCCAGTACTTC.

V usage is TRBV28 and J usage is TRBJ2-7; 7 positions agree with TRBD2. Germline V CDR1 and CDR2: MDHEN, SYDVKM. This CDR3 comprises 13 residues. V dropped 10 bases and J dropped 1; count of bases not matched to a gene: 7. The CDR3 DNA is TGTGCCACCATGAAGCGGGATTCCTACGAGCAGTACTTC. This sequence encodes CATMKRDSYEQYF.

A remark on this clone: This may stem from a read error, because a much larger clone lies one nucleotide away. The DNA for the CDR3 is TGTGCCAGTAGTATCGAGGGGCAGAACACTGAAGCTTTCTTT. It yields the protein CASSIEGQNTEAFF. The gene calls are TRBV19 and TRBJ1-1; the D gene is possibly TRBD1 (5 bases). Germline assignment: CDR1 LNHDA and CDR2 SQIVND (reference sequence). The CDR3 consists of 14 residues. The V end was cut by 3 bases, the J end by 1 base, with 9 bases between.

The chain uses TRBV5-1 and TRBJ2-1; D uncertain. Germline-derived CDR1 and CDR2 are SGHRS and YFSETQ. CDR3 length: 14 residues. Trimming removed 1 base from V and 2 bases from J, with 7 bases in between. The CDR3 DNA is TGCGCCAGCAGCTTGCAGCAGGCCTACAATGAGCAGTTCTTC. Translating gives CASSLQQAYNEQFF.

The DNA of the CDR3 is TGCGCCAGCCAGGATTGGGGCGGCTACACCTTC. Protein: CASQDWGGYTF. The chain employs TRBV10-2 and TRBJ1-2; tentative D call: TRBD1 (5 bases). Trimming removed 8 bases from V and 8 bases from J, with 12 bases in between. The CDR3 spans 11 residues. Germline V gene sequence: CDR1 WSHSY, CDR2 SAAADI.

The chain employs TRBV2 and TRBJ2-5; 7 nucleotides align to TRBD1. The J call may be incorrect, as the DNA end agrees better with TRBJ2-7. From germline, CDR1 is SNHLY and CDR2 FYNNEI. CDR3 length: 13 residues. As DNA, the CDR3 is TGTGCCACAACAGGGGCGGACTCCTACGAGCAGTACTTC. Translation: CATTGADSYEQYF.

This rearrangement joins TRBV7-9 to TRBJ1-5; D uncertain. There are 15 residues in the CDR3. Germline V gene data show CDR1 as SEHNR and CDR2 as FQNEAQ (reference sequence). The V end lost 5 bases, the J end lost 1 base, and 12 bases lay between the germline ends. CDR3 amino acids: CASSPGESSNQPQHF. For the CDR3, the DNA is TGTGCCAGCAGCCCTGGAGAGTCGAGCAATCAGCCCCAGCATTTT. The entire variable domain, with the rest obtained from reference TRBV7-9 and TRBJ1-5, is as follows: DTGVSQNPRHKITKRGQNVTFRCDPISEHNRLYWYRQTLGQGPEFLTYFQNEAQLEKSRLLSDRFSAERPKGSFSTLEIQRTEQGDSAMYLCASSPGESSNQPQHFGDGTRLSIL.

This clone has only a few counts. The J gene is TRBJ2-5, the V gene TRBV27, with D possibly being TRBD2 (6 bases). Germline loops: CDR1 MNHEY, CDR2 SMNVEV (reference sequence). CDR3 length equals 15 residues. V lost 0 bases and J lost 7, with 15 bases in between. The CDR3 sequence is CASSLSTSGLSTQYF. The CDR3 nucleotides read TGTGCCAGCAGTTTATCGACCAGCGGGCTCTCGACCCAGTACTTC.

The chain recombines TRBV2 with TRBJ2-1; 12 nucleotides match TRBD2. V gave up 4 bases and J gave up 6 bases; unmatched junction bases: 1. The CDR3 runs to 14 residues. The germline CDR1 and CDR2 sequences are SNHLY and FYNNEI. The CDR3 DNA reads as TGTGCCAGCAGTGGGACTAGCGGGGTCAATGAGCAGTTCTTC. It specifies CASSGTSGVNEQFF.

This rearrangement joins TRBV7-2 to TRBJ2-2; D is unclear. CDR1 SGHTA and CDR2 FQGNSA come from the germline V gene. V lost 5 bases and J lost 3, with 10 bases in between. The CDR3 is made up of 14 amino acids. The CDR3: CASSLAGDTGELFF. The CDR3, as DNA: TGTGCCAGCAGCCTGGCTGGGGACACCGGGGAGCTGTTTTTT. The complete variable domain, with remaining parts taken from reference TRBV7-2 and TRBJ2-2, reads GAGVSQSPSNKVTEKGKDVELRCDPISGHTALYWYRQSLGQGLEFLIYFQGNSAPDKSGLPSDRFSAERTGGSVSTLTIQRTQQEDSAVYLCASSLAGDTGELFFGEGSRLTVL.

The rearrangement links TRBV19 to TRBJ2-7, with a weak D call TRBD2 (6 bases). CDR1 and CDR2 from the germline V gene are LNHDA and SQIVND (reference sequence). This CDR3 is built from 15 residues. Between the trimmed V and J ends, which lost 8 bases and 2 bases, there was a span of 19 bases. This CDR3 is CASGAGSVKPYEQYF. CDR3 DNA: TGTGCCAGTGGGGCGGGGAGCGTTAAACCCTACGAGCAGTACTTC.

The genes are TRBV5-1 and TRBJ2-2; 8 nucleotides line up with TRBD2. Trimming cost V 5 bases and J 5 bases; bases outside gene matches: 11. Germline CDR1 and CDR2: SGHRS and YFSETQ. This CDR3 is 16 amino acids long. In DNA, the CDR3 is TGCGCCAGCAGGGATCTGGCGGGAGGAAAAACCGGGGAGCTGTTTTTT. This encodes CASRDLAGGKTGELFF. The entire variable domain, with the rest obtained from reference TRBV5-1 and TRBJ2-2, is as follows: KAGVTQTPRYLIKTRGQQVTLSCSPISGHRSVSWYQQTPGQGLQFLFEYFSETQRNKGNFPGRFSGRQFSNSRSEMNVSTLELGDSALYLCASRDLAGGKTGELFFGEGSRLTVL.

The V gene is TRBV4-2, the J gene TRBJ1-6, with 9 positions matching TRBD1. The CDR3 spans 16 residues. CDR1 and CDR2 (germline): LGHNA, YNFKEQ. J was trimmed by 12 bases and V by 0 bases; bases with no gene match: 9. The CDR3 sequence is CASSQDLRTGDIPLHF. The CDR3 DNA sequence: TGTGCCAGCAGCCAAGATCTTCGGACAGGGGATATACCCCTCCACTTT.

A remark on this clone: Other nucleotide sequences in the sample specify the same CDR3. J is TRBJ1-2 and V is TRBV29-1, with no clear D. This CDR3 has 11 residues. V was pared by 6 bases and J by 4 bases, with 9 bases between. The germline gives CDR1 SQVTM, CDR2 ANQGSEA. The CDR3 spells CSVAGTYGYTF. The CDR3 DNA reads as TGCAGCGTGGCAGGAACCTATGGCTACACCTTC. The whole variable domain, remainder taken from reference TRBV29-1 and TRBJ1-2, is SAVISQKPSRDICQRGTSLTIQCQVDSQVTMMFWYRQQPGQSLTLIATANQGSEATYESGFVIDKFPISRPNLTFSTLTVSNMSPEDSSIYLCSVAGTYGYTFGSGTRLTVV.